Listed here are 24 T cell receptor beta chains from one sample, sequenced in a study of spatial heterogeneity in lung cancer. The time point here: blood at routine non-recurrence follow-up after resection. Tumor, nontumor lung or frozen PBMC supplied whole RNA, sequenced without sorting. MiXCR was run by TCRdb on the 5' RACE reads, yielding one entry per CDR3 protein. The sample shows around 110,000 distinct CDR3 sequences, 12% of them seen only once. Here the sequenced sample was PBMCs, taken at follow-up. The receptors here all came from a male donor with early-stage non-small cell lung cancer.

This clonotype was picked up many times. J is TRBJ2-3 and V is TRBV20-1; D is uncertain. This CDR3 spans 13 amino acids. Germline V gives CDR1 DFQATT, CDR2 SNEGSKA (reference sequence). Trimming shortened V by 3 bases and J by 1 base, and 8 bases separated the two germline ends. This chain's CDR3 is CSASSGGTDTQYF. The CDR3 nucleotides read TGCAGTGCTAGTAGTGGGGGCACAGATACGCAGTATTTT.

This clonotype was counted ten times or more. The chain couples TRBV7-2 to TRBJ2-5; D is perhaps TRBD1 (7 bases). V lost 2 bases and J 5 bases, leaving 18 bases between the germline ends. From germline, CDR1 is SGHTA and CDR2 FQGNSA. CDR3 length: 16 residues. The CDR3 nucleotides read TGTGCCAGCAGCTTATTCCCCGGGGGACAGCTCGAGACCCAGTACTTC. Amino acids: CASSLFPGGQLETQYF.

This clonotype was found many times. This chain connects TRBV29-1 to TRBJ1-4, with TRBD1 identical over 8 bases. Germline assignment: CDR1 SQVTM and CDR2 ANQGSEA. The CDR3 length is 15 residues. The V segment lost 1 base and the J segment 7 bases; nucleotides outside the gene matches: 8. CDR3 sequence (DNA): TGCAGCGTTGAAGGTCAAGACAGGGGCGGTGAAAAACTGTTTTTT. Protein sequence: CSVEGQDRGGEKLFF.

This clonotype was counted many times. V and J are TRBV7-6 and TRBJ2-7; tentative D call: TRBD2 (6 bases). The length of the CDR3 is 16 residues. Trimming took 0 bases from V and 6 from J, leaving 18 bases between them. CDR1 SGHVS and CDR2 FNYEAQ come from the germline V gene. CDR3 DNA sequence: TGTGCCAGCAGCTTAGCGGCAGGACTAACCCGACGCGAGCAGTACTTC. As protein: CASSLAAGLTRREQYF.

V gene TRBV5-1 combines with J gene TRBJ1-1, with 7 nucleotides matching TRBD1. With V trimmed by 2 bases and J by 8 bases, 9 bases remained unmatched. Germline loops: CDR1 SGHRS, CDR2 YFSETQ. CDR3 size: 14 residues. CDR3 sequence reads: CASSFLDMTGEAFF. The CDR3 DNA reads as TGCGCCAGCAGCTTTCTCGACATGACAGGGGAAGCTTTCTTT.

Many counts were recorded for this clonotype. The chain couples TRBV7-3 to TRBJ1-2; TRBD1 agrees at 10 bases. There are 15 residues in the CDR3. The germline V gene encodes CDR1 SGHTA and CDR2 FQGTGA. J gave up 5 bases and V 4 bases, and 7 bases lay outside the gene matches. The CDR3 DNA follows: TGTGCCAGCAGCTCCCGACAGGGGGCTGGGTATGGCTACACCTTC. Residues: CASSSRQGAGYGYTF.

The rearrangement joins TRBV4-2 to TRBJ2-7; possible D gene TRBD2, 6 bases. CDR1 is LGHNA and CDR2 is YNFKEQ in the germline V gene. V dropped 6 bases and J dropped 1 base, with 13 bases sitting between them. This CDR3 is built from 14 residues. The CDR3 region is CASSQGLDSYEQYF. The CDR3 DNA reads TGTGCCAGCAGTCAGGGACTGGATTCCTACGAGCAGTACTTC.

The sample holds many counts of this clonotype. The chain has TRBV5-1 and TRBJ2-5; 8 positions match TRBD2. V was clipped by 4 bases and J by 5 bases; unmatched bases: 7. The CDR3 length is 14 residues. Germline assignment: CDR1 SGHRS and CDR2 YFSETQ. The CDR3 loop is CASSRAGLVETQYF. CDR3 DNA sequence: TGCGCCAGCAGCAGGGCGGGACTAGTGGAGACCCAGTACTTC.

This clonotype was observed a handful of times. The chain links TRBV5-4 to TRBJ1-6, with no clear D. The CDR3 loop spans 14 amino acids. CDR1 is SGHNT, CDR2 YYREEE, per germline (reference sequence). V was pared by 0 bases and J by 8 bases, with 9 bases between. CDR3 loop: CASSLGWEDSPLHF. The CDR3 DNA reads TGTGCCAGCAGCTTGGGGTGGGAAGATTCACCCCTCCACTTT.

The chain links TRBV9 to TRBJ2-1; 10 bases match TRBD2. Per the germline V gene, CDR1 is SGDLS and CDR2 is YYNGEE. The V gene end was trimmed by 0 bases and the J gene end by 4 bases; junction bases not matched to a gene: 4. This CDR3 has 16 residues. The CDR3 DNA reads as TGTGCCAGCAGCGTAGGCCCTAGCGGGGGATACAATGAGCAGTTCTTC. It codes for CASSVGPSGGYNEQFF.

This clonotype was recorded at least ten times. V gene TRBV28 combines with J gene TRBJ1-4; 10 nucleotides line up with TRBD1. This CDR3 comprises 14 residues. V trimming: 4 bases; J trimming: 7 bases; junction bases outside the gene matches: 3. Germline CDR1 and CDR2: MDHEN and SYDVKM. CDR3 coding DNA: TGTGCCAGCAGTTCGACAGGGGGCTTTGAAAAACTGTTTTTT. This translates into CASSSTGGFEKLFF.

The CDR3, as DNA: TGTGCCAGCAGCCATGACAGGGGAGGTGAAGCTTTCTTT. Amino acid sequence: CASSHDRGGEAFF. This sequence joins TRBV4-2 and TRBJ1-1, with TRBD1 matching 8 bases. This CDR3 is built from 13 residues. CDR1 LGHNA and CDR2 YNFKEQ come from the germline V gene. Trimming removed 3 bases from V and 7 bases from J; junction bases left unmatched: 4.

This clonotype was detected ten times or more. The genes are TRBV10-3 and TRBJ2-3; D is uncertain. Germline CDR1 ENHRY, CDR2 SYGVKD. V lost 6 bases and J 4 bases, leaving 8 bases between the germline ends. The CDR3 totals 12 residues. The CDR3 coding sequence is TGTGCCATCAGAGGTATCGCAGATACGCAGTATTTT. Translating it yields CAIRGIADTQYF.

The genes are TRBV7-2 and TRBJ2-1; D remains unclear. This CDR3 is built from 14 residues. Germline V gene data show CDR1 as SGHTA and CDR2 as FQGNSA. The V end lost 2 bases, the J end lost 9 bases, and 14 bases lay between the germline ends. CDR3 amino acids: CASSLLAYNIEQFF. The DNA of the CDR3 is TGTGCCAGCAGCTTATTGGCCTATAACATTGAGCAGTTCTTC.

The CDR3 DNA follows: TGTGCCAGCAGCCAAGGCCCAGGGGGTACCGGGGAGCTGTTTTTT. It is translated as CASSQGPGGTGELFF. J is TRBJ2-2 and V is TRBV3-1, with TRBD1 identical over 7 bases. CDR1 LGHDT and CDR2 YNNKEL come from the germline V gene (reference sequence). Trimming took 1 base from V and 5 from J; bases not matched to a gene: 4. This CDR3 is 15 amino acids long. The entire variable domain, with the rest obtained from reference TRBV3-1 and TRBJ2-2, is as follows: DTAVSQTPKYLVTQMGNDKSIKCEQNLGHDTMYWYKQDSKKFLKIMFSYNNKELIINETVPNRFSPKSPDKAHLNLHINSLELGDSAVYFCASSQGPGGTGELFFGEGSRLTVL.

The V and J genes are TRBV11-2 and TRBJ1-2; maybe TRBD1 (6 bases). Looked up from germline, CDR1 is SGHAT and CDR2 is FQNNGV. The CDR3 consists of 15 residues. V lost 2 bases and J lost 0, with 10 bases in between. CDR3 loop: CASSLKGHPNYGYTF. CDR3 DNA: TGTGCCAGCAGCTTAAAGGGACATCCTAACTATGGCTACACCTTC.

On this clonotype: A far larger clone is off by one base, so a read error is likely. CDR3 residues: CASSLGGQETHYF. The DNA of the CDR3 is TGCGCCAGCAGCTTGGGGGGACAAGAGACCCATTACTTC. This sequence joins TRBV5-1 and TRBJ2-5; D is possibly TRBD1 (6 bases). Germline V CDR1 and CDR2: SGHRS, YFSETQ. The CDR3 runs 13 residues.

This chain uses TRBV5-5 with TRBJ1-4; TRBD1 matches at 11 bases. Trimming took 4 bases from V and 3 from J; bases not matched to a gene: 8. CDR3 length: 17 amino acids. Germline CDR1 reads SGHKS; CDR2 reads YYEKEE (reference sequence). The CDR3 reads CASSPGQGAGANEKLFF. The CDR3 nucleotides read TGTGCCAGCAGCCCCGGACAGGGGGCAGGGGCTAATGAAAAACTGTTTTTT. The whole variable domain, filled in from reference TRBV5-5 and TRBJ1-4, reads DAGVTQSPTHLIKTRGQQVTLRCSPISGHKSVSWYQQVLGQGPQFIFQYYEKEERGRGNFPDRFSARQFPNYSSELNVNALLLGDSALYLCASSPGQGAGANEKLFFGSGTQLSVL.

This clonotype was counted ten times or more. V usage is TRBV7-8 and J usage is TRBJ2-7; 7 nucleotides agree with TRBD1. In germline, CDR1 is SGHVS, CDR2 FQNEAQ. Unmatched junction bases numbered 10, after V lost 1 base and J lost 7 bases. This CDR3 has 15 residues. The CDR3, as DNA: TGTGCCAGCAGCTTAGGACAGGGAAATCTCGTAGAGCAGTACTTC. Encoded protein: CASSLGQGNLVEQYF.

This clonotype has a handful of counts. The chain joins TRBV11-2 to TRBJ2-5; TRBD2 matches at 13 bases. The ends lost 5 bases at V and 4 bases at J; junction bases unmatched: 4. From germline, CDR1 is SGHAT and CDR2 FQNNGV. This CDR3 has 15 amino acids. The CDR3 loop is CASSPGTSGAETQYF. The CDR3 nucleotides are TGTGCCAGCAGCCCCGGGACTAGCGGGGCAGAGACCCAGTACTTC.

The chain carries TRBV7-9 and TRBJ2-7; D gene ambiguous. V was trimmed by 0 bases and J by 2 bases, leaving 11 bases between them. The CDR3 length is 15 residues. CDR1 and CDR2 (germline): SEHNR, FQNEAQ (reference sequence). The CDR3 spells CASSLAGSTTYEQYF. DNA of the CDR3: TGTGCCAGCAGCTTAGCTGGATCGACAACCTACGAGCAGTACTTC.

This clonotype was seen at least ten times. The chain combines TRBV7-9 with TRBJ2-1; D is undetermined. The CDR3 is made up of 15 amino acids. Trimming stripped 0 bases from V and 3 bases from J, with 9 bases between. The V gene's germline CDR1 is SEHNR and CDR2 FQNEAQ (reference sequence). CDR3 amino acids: CASSLAAVGYNEQFF. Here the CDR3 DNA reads TGTGCCAGCAGCTTAGCTGCCGTGGGCTACAATGAGCAGTTCTTC.

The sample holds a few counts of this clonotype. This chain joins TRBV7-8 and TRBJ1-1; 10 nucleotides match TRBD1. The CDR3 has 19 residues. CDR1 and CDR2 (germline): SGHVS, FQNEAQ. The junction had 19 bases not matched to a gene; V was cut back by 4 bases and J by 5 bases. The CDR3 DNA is TGTGCCAGCAGCTCCCCTCCGGGACAGGGGATCGGTTGGTCAACTGAAGCTTTCTTT. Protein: CASSSPPGQGIGWSTEAFF.

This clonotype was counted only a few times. CDR3 loop: CASSNDWLLGETQYF. CDR3 bases: TGTGCCAGCTCCAACGATTGGCTCCTCGGGGAGACCCAGTACTTC. J is TRBJ2-5 and V is TRBV18; unclear D gene. Trimming left V 6 bases short and J 5 bases short, with 19 bases between. Germline V gene sequence: CDR1 KGHSH, CDR2 LQKENI. CDR3 length: 15 amino acids.